The present T cell receptor beta chain was sequenced within a study of control samples from healthy donors and cancer patients. In germline, CDR1 is LNHDA, CDR2 SQIVND (reference sequence). The CDR3 sequence is 13 residues long. V lost 6 bases to trimming and J lost 7 bases; unmatched junction nucleotides: 3. Measured with immunoSEQ multiplex PCR; TCRdb has only the in-frame clones, and not every one. The sample consists of 150,000 to 180,000 clones, just under 95% of them appearing once. The V gene is TRBV19, the J gene TRBJ1-4; 9 nucleotides align to TRBD1. The sample taken for sequencing was blood. This receptor was taken from a man aged 35-49 years in good health. DNA for the CDR3: TGTGCCAGTAGAGGGACAGGGACTGAAAAACTGTTTTTT. As protein: CASRGTGTEKLFF.